Listed below are T cell receptor beta chains from one sample, sequenced in a study of T cell responses to AZD1222 COVID-19 vaccine. Here immunoSEQ multiplex PCR was the method, and the copy in TCRdb shows in-frame clones only, minus some. The sample yields 95,000 to 150,000 clones, over 75% seen once. The source was peripheral blood, collected on day 0 of AZD1222 vaccination. The receptors shown here come from an adult in good health. CDR3s include the opening cysteine and the closing phenylalanine or tryptophan. Fields, in order: CDR3 DNA, CDR3 protein, J gene, CDR3 length, clone size, V gene, D gene. A D gene is named only where the DNA matches it firmly. Size is stated for part of the rows, as once, few or many counts, or as a class when the clone is expanded.

CDR3nt: TGTGCCAGCAGCTTGGGAGTTCGCCAATTCCTCTATGGCTACACCTTC; CDR3aa: CASSLGVRQFLYGYTF; j_gene: TRBJ1-2; len: 16; abundance: .; v_gene: TRBV5-5; d_gene: .
CDR3nt: TGCGCCAGCAGCCAAGAGTACGGCAGTTACTACGAGCAGTACTTC; CDR3aa: CASSQEYGSYYEQYF; j_gene: TRBJ2-7; len: 15; abundance: few; v_gene: TRBV4-3; d_gene: .
CDR3nt: TGTGCCAGCAGCTCTTATTCCGGGACAGGGAGCTCCTACGAGCAGTACTTC; CDR3aa: CASSSYSGTGSSYEQYF; j_gene: TRBJ2-7; len: 17; abundance: .; v_gene: TRBV7-2; d_gene: TRBD1
CDR3nt: TGCGCCAGCAGCCATCCCGGACTAGCGGGAGGAGCTGACTACAATGAGCAGTTCTTC; CDR3aa: CASSHPGLAGGADYNEQFF; j_gene: TRBJ2-1; len: 19; abundance: .; v_gene: TRBV4-1; d_gene: TRBD2
CDR3nt: TGTGCCAGCAGCCCAGGACAGGGGTTTAACACTGAAGCTTTCTTT; CDR3aa: CASSPGQGFNTEAFF; j_gene: TRBJ1-1; len: 15; abundance: .; v_gene: TRBV5-4; d_gene: TRBD1
CDR3nt: TGTGCCAGCTCACCAGGGACAGGGAGTCATGTCACTGAAGCTTTCTTT; CDR3aa: CASSPGTGSHVTEAFF; j_gene: TRBJ1-1; len: 16; abundance: .; v_gene: TRBV18; d_gene: TRBD1
CDR3nt: TGTGCCAGCAGCCTTTTTAGTGGCTCCCAAGAGACCCAGTACTTC; CDR3aa: CASSLFSGSQETQYF; j_gene: TRBJ2-5; len: 15; abundance: .; v_gene: TRBV6-2/TRBV6-3; d_gene: .
CDR3nt: TGTGCCAGCAGCCCTAGCGGGTTTTTCACAGATACGCAGTATTTT; CDR3aa: CASSPSGFFTDTQYF; j_gene: TRBJ2-3; len: 15; abundance: .; v_gene: TRBV7-8; d_gene: TRBD2
CDR3nt: TGCAGCGTTGCCGATGGGGATGGCTACACCTTC; CDR3aa: CSVADGDGYTF; j_gene: TRBJ1-2; len: 11; abundance: .; v_gene: TRBV29-1; d_gene: .
CDR3nt: TGTGCCAGCAGTGAATTAACGGGTTACACCGGGGAGCTGTTTTTT; CDR3aa: CASSELTGYTGELFF; j_gene: TRBJ2-2; len: 15; abundance: .; v_gene: TRBV6-1; d_gene: .
CDR3nt: TGTGCCAGCAGCCGGAGCGGGACTAACACTGAAGCTTTCTTT; CDR3aa: CASSRSGTNTEAFF; j_gene: TRBJ1-1; len: 14; abundance: .; v_gene: TRBV27; d_gene: .
CDR3nt: TGTGCCAGCAGCAGAACAGGGGGTGGGGAGACCCAGTACTTC; CDR3aa: CASSRTGGGETQYF; j_gene: TRBJ2-5; len: 14; abundance: .; v_gene: TRBV7-9; d_gene: TRBD1
CDR3nt: TGTGCCAGCAGTGACTCACCGGACAGCTACGAGCAGTACTTC; CDR3aa: CASSDSPDSYEQYF; j_gene: TRBJ2-7; len: 14; abundance: few; v_gene: TRBV6-4; d_gene: .
CDR3nt: TGTGCCTGGAACAAATTGGGGTCCCATGGCTACACCTTC; CDR3aa: CAWNKLGSHGYTF; j_gene: TRBJ1-2; len: 13; abundance: many; v_gene: TRBV30; d_gene: .
CDR3nt: TGTGCCAGCAGCTTAAGGTCACTAGCGGGACTTGAGCAGTTCTTC; CDR3aa: CASSLRSLAGLEQFF; j_gene: TRBJ2-1; len: 15; abundance: .; v_gene: TRBV7-2; d_gene: TRBD2
CDR3nt: TGTGCCTGGAGAAGGACAGGGCTTAATGAAAAACTGTTTTTT; CDR3aa: CAWRRTGLNEKLFF; j_gene: TRBJ1-4; len: 14; abundance: .; v_gene: TRBV30; d_gene: TRBD1
CDR3nt: TGTGCCAGCAGCTCCTCAGGGATCTCTGGAAACACCATATATTTT; CDR3aa: CASSSSGISGNTIYF; j_gene: TRBJ1-3; len: 15; abundance: .; v_gene: TRBV7-9; d_gene: .
CDR3nt: TGTGCCAGTAGTATAGATTTTGGGGGGGGAAGAAGTGAGCAGTTCTTC; CDR3aa: CASSIDFGGGRSEQFF; j_gene: TRBJ2-1; len: 16; abundance: few; v_gene: TRBV19; d_gene: TRBD2